These 29 T cell receptor beta chains came from one sample sequenced in a study of blood T cell repertoires in COVID-19. The protocol was immunoSEQ multiplex PCR, while the TCRdb copy is restricted to in-frame clones and leaves out a portion. There are under 150,000 clones in the sample; around four fifths occur only once, and roughly 10% lies in the top ten. The sample taken for sequencing was peripheral blood. All receptors derive from a man aged 35-49 years with active or convalescent COVID-19.

The chain combines TRBV21-1 with TRBJ1-5; the table assigns TRBD1, which was not confirmed against the DNA. TRBV21-1 is a pseudogene segment. The CDR3 is made up of 14 amino acids. The CDR3 here is CATPDRGGMQPQHF. In nucleotides, the CDR3 is TGTGCCACCCCAGACAGGGGCGGTATGCAGCCCCAGCATTTT.

In this sample, this clone turned up once. The chain employs TRBV7-9 and TRBJ1-2; unclear D gene. V was trimmed by 11 bases and J by 7 bases, leaving 11 bases between them. The germline V gene encodes CDR1 SEHNR and CDR2 FQNEAQ (reference sequence). The CDR3 extends over 10 amino acids. DNA for the CDR3: TGTGCCTCGGGGAGTGGTGGCTACACCTTC. Translation gives CASGSGGYTF.

The chain uses TRBV7-2 and TRBJ2-7; D is undetermined. Per the germline V gene, CDR1 is SGHTA and CDR2 is FQGNSA. The V end lost 5 bases, the J end lost 0 bases, and 14 bases lay between the germline ends. The length of the CDR3 is 15 residues. Here the CDR3 DNA reads TGTGCCAGCAGCATCCCCCGATCGGTCTCCTACGAGCAGTACTTC. This encodes CASSIPRSVSYEQYF.

J is TRBJ2-5 and V is TRBV4-3; unclear D gene. Germline V CDR1 and CDR2: LGHNA, YSLEER. Trimming stripped 0 bases from V and 5 bases from J, with 7 bases between. This CDR3 contains 13 residues. The CDR3 DNA sequence: TGCGCCAGCAGCCAAGAAGTAGTCGAGACCCAGTACTTC. This gives the protein CASSQEVVETQYF.

This sequence joins TRBV2 and TRBJ2-1; no reliable D call. Germline V gene data show CDR1 as SNHLY and CDR2 as FYNNEI. V was clipped by 7 bases and J by 9 bases, with 10 bases between them. The CDR3 spans 11 residues. The CDR3 DNA reads as TGTGCCAGCATTCGGCAGGTTGAGCAGTTCTTC. Encoded protein: CASIRQVEQFF.

J is TRBJ2-3 and V is TRBV13, with 10 nucleotides matching TRBD2. CDR1 and CDR2 (germline): PRHDT, FYEKMQ (reference sequence). The CDR3 has 16 residues. The V gene end was trimmed by 6 bases and the J gene end by 1 base; junction bases not matched to a gene: 7. The CDR3 reads CASRPAGGPGTDTQYF. DNA for the CDR3: TGTGCCAGCAGACCAGCGGGGGGGCCGGGCACAGATACGCAGTATTTT. Full variable domain (rest looked up from reference TRBV13 and TRBJ2-3): AAGVIQSPRHLIKEKRETATLKCYPIPRHDTVYWYQQGPGQDPQFLISFYEKMQSDKGSIPDRFSAQQFSDYHSELNMSSLELGDSALYFCASRPAGGPGTDTQYFGPGTRLTVL.

This rearrangement joins TRBV5-4 to TRBJ2-5, with D hard to call. The CDR3 is 15 residues long. The germline V gene encodes CDR1 SGHNT and CDR2 YYREEE (reference sequence). Trimming pared 1 base from V and 3 bases from J, leaving 13 bases between. CDR3 sequence: CASSLPATSKETQYF. Here the CDR3 DNA reads TGTGCCAGCAGCTTGCCGGCGACTTCAAAAGAGACCCAGTACTTC.

This chain links TRBV2 with TRBJ1-1; 8 nucleotides agree with TRBD1. With V trimmed by 6 bases and J by 6 bases, 6 bases remained unmatched. The CDR3 contains 13 residues. In germline, CDR1 is SNHLY, CDR2 FYNNEI. CDR3 nucleotides: TGTGCCAGCAGACCGACAGGGGTGGCTGAAGCTTTCTTT. Translation: CASRPTGVAEAFF. Full variable domain (outside the CDR3, taken from reference TRBV2 and TRBJ1-1): EPEVTQTPSHQVTQMGQEVILRCVPISNHLYFYWYRQILGQKVEFLVSFYNNEISEKSEIFDDQFSVERPDGSNFTLKIRSTKLEDSAMYFCASRPTGVAEAFFGQGTRLTVV.

The rearrangement uses TRBV11-3 and TRBJ1-4, with D possibly matching TRBD1 (6 bases). The CDR3 extends over 16 amino acids. Trimming removed 2 bases from V and 5 bases from J, with 15 bases in between. Germline V CDR1 and CDR2: SGHNT, YENEEA. CDR3 in DNA: TGTGCCAGCAGCTTAAACCGGGAAGGGACAAATGAAAAACTGTTTTTT. Its protein product is CASSLNREGTNEKLFF.

This chain uses TRBV4-3 with TRBJ1-6, with TRBD1 identical over 9 bases. The CDR3 runs to 18 residues. With V trimmed by 4 bases and J by 2 bases, 9 bases remained unmatched. The V gene's germline CDR1 is LGHNA and CDR2 YSLEER. CDR3 sequence (DNA): TGCGCCAGCAGCCCAGGGACAGGGATGACGGCCTATAATTCACCCCTCCACTTT. Translating it yields CASSPGTGMTAYNSPLHF.

The chain has TRBV9 and TRBJ1-3, with 7 bases matching TRBD1. Germline CDR1 reads SGDLS; CDR2 reads YYNGEE. The CDR3 sequence is 17 residues long. V gave up 3 bases and J gave up 6 bases; unmatched junction bases: 15. Here the CDR3 reads CASSAPPTGQRINTIYF. In DNA form, the CDR3 reads TGTGCCAGCAGCGCCCCCCCGACGGGACAGCGAATAAACACCATATATTTT.

The count of this clone is one. The chain recombines TRBV7-9 with TRBJ1-1; 8 positions agree with TRBD1. The germline gives CDR1 SEHNR, CDR2 FQNEAQ (reference sequence). V lost 6 bases, J lost 0 bases, and 3 bases stayed unmatched. The CDR3 extends over 14 amino acids. The chain's CDR3 is CASSRQGMNTEAFF. CDR3 coding DNA: TGTGCCAGCAGTAGACAGGGGATGAACACTGAAGCTTTCTTT.

The chain carries TRBV7-8 and TRBJ1-1; 7 nucleotides agree with TRBD1. Germline values: CDR1 SGHVS, CDR2 FQNEAQ. Trimming cost V 5 bases and J 2 bases; bases outside gene matches: 8. The CDR3 totals 15 residues. CDR3 region: CASSPRQGVNTEAFF. Here the CDR3 DNA reads TGTGCCAGCAGCCCCAGACAGGGAGTAAACACTGAAGCTTTCTTT.

This chain connects TRBV3-1 (or the pseudogene TRBV3-2) to TRBJ2-2; D is possibly TRBD2 (5 bases). Germline V gene sequence: CDR1 LGHDT, CDR2 YNNKEL (reference sequence). The ends were cut back, 1 base at V and 0 bases at J, with 9 bases in the middle. This CDR3 comprises 16 residues. The chain's CDR3 is CASSQGAGANTGELFF. The CDR3 DNA is TGTGCCAGCAGCCAAGGGGCCGGGGCGAACACCGGGGAGCTGTTTTTT.

The rearrangement joins TRBV19 to TRBJ2-2; TRBD1 agrees at 10 bases. V lost 10 bases and J lost 0; bases outside the gene matches: 8. The CDR3 has 16 residues. Per germline, CDR1 LNHDA and CDR2 SQIVND (reference sequence). In nucleotides, the CDR3 is TGTGCCACCTCTCGACAGGGGGCCTCGAACACCGGGGAGCTGTTTTTT. It codes for CATSRQGASNTGELFF.

The CDR3 here is CASRSGVAGANVLTF. CDR3 in DNA: TGTGCCAGCAGGTCGGGGGTGGCTGGGGCCAACGTCCTGACTTTC. This sequence joins TRBV28 and TRBJ2-6, with a weak D call TRBD2 (6 bases). Trimming removed 6 bases from V and 2 bases from J, with 11 bases in between. The germline CDR1 and CDR2 sequences are MDHEN and SYDVKM. The CDR3 length is 15 residues.

The V call is TRBV5-4, the J call TRBJ1-4; TRBD1 agrees at 7 bases. The CDR3 covers 17 residues. V shed 4 bases and J 0 bases; nucleotides not matched to a gene: 9. Germline V CDR1 and CDR2: SGHNT, YYREEE (reference sequence). The CDR3: CASSRGGGDPTNEKLFF. The CDR3 DNA is TGTGCCAGCAGCCGAGGAGGGGGCGACCCAACTAATGAAAAACTGTTTTTT.

This clone was counted a single time. The V call is TRBV5-1, the J call TRBJ1-4; no clear D. The germline V gene encodes CDR1 SGHRS and CDR2 YFSETQ. The V end lost 0 bases, the J end lost 3 bases, and 12 bases lay between the germline ends. The CDR3 runs to 16 residues. CDR3 DNA: TGCGCCAGCAGCTTGGGGACGGGATCGGCTAATGAAAAACTGTTTTTT. Encoded protein: CASSLGTGSANEKLFF.

Notes on this clone: One end of the junction fails to match germline, which may point to a read error. This chain joins TRBV3-1 (or the pseudogene TRBV3-2) and TRBJ2-7, with TRBD1 matching 8 bases. The CDR3 runs to 12 residues. Per the germline V gene, CDR1 is LGHDT and CDR2 is YNNKEL (reference sequence). The CDR3 is CASSITGTGFEF. The CDR3 DNA is TGTGCCAGCAGCATAACCGGGACAGGCTTCGAATTC.

The chain carries TRBV19 and TRBJ2-5; 7 bases match TRBD1. V shed 3 bases, J shed 5 bases, and the junction held 9 bases outside the gene matches. Germline V lookup: CDR1 LNHDA, CDR2 SQIVND (reference sequence). CDR3 length equals 15 residues. The CDR3 DNA reads as TGTGCCAGTAGTATGAATCGAGGGGGCGTGGAGACCCAGTACTTC. It yields the protein CASSMNRGGVETQYF.

In its sample, this clone is medium-sized. V and J are TRBV9 and TRBJ2-7, with 9 bases matching TRBD1. V dropped 0 bases and J dropped 6; count of bases not matched to a gene: 4. CDR1 is SGDLS and CDR2 is YYNGEE in the germline V gene. The CDR3 covers 14 residues. CDR3 sequence reads: CASSVAGTGFEQYF. The CDR3 DNA follows: TGTGCCAGCAGCGTAGCCGGGACAGGGTTCGAGCAGTACTTC.

This clone was detected only once. The rearrangement joins TRBV28 to TRBJ2-5, with 8 bases fitting TRBD2. The CDR3 contains 13 residues. J was trimmed by 4 bases and V by 7 bases; bases with no gene match: 5. Germline V gene data show CDR1 as MDHEN and CDR2 as SYDVKM. In DNA form, the CDR3 reads TGTGCCAGCACGGGGGGGGCCGGAGAGACCCAGTACTTC. Its protein product is CASTGGAGETQYF.

The chain recombines TRBV7-2 with TRBJ1-2; D not certain. The CDR3 sequence is 14 residues long. Trimming took off 1 base at V and 1 base at J, with 7 bases between the two ends. Germline assignment: CDR1 SGHTA and CDR2 FQGNSA. In DNA, the CDR3 is TGTGCCAGCAGCTTAGAGCCGGGTAACTATGGCTACACCTTC. Its translation is CASSLEPGNYGYTF.

V usage is TRBV6-5 and J usage is TRBJ2-5; 8 bases line up with TRBD1. From germline, CDR1 is MNHEY and CDR2 SVGAGI. The CDR3 has 15 amino acids. V trimming: 2 bases; J trimming: 3 bases; junction bases outside the gene matches: 5. The DNA for the CDR3 is TGTGCCAGCAGTTACGGTACAGGGGGAAAAGAGACCCAGTACTTC. Its translation: CASSYGTGGKETQYF.

The chain couples TRBV18 to TRBJ2-2; D is ambiguous. The CDR3 has 15 amino acids. Germline loops: CDR1 KGHSH, CDR2 LQKENI. Trimming took off 4 bases at V and 0 bases at J, with 9 bases between the two ends. The CDR3 spells CASSRSETNTGELFF. In DNA, the CDR3 is TGTGCCAGCTCACGAAGCGAAACGAACACCGGGGAGCTGTTTTTT. Supplemented by reference TRBV18 and TRBJ2-2, the full variable domain reads NAGVMQNPRHLVRRRGQEARLRCSPMKGHSHVYWYRQLPEEGLKFMVYLQKENIIDESGMPKERFSAEFPKEGPSILRIQQVVRGDSAAYFCASSRSETNTGELFFGEGSRLTVL.

This clone has only one observation. The genes are TRBV5-4 and TRBJ1-1; possible D gene TRBD1, 6 bases. Trimming left V 4 bases short and J 1 base short, with 17 bases between. There are 16 residues in the CDR3. Germline assignment: CDR1 SGHNT and CDR2 YYREEE (reference sequence). The CDR3 loop reads CASSVGDIRQNTEAFF. The CDR3 DNA sequence: TGTGCCAGCAGCGTAGGGGACATCCGCCAGAACACTGAAGCTTTCTTT.

The chain combines TRBV5-4 with TRBJ2-5; 9 nucleotides agree with TRBD2. Losses at the gene ends were 0 bases for V and 7 bases for J; bases not matched to a gene: 13. The CDR3 extends over 17 amino acids. Germline V gene data show CDR1 as SGHNT and CDR2 as YYREEE (reference sequence). This CDR3 reads CASSLDFGGGAPVTQYF. CDR3 nucleotides: TGTGCCAGCAGCTTGGATTTTGGCGGGGGGGCTCCGGTGACCCAGTACTTC.

The chain recombines TRBV2 with TRBJ1-6; TRBD1 matches 8 bases. After removal of 4 bases from V and 7 bases from J, the junction contained 6 bases not matched to a gene. Germline-derived CDR1 and CDR2 are SNHLY and FYNNEI. The CDR3 runs to 15 residues. CDR3: CASSAGQANNSPLHF. As DNA, the CDR3 is TGTGCCAGCAGTGCGGGACAGGCAAACAATTCACCCCTCCACTTT.

V is TRBV6-5 and J is TRBJ1-6; the D gene is possibly TRBD1 (6 bases). V was cut by 7 bases and J by 10 bases, with 17 bases left in between. CDR1 is MNHEY, CDR2 SVGAGI, per germline. The CDR3 totals 14 residues. The CDR3 region is CASTGRGEGSPLHF. CDR3 nucleotides: TGTGCCAGCACCGGCAGGGGTGAAGGATCACCCCTCCACTTT.